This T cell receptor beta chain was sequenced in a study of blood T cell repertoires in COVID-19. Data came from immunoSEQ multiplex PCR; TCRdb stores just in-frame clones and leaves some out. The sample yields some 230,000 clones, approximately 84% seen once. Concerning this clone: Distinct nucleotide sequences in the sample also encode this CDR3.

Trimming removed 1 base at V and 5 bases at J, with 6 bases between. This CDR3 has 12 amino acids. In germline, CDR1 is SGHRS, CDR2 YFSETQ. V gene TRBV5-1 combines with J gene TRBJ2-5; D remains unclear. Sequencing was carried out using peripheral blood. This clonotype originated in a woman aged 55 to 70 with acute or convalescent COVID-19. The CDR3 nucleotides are TGCGCCAGCAGCTTGCCTTCCGAGACCCAGTACTTC. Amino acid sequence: CASSLPSETQYF. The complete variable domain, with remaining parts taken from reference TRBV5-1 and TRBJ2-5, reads KAGVTQTPRYLIKTRGQQVTLSCSPISGHRSVSWYQQTPGQGLQFLFEYFSETQRNKGNFPGRFSGRQFSNSRSEMNVSTLELGDSALYLCASSLPSETQYFGPGTRLLVL.